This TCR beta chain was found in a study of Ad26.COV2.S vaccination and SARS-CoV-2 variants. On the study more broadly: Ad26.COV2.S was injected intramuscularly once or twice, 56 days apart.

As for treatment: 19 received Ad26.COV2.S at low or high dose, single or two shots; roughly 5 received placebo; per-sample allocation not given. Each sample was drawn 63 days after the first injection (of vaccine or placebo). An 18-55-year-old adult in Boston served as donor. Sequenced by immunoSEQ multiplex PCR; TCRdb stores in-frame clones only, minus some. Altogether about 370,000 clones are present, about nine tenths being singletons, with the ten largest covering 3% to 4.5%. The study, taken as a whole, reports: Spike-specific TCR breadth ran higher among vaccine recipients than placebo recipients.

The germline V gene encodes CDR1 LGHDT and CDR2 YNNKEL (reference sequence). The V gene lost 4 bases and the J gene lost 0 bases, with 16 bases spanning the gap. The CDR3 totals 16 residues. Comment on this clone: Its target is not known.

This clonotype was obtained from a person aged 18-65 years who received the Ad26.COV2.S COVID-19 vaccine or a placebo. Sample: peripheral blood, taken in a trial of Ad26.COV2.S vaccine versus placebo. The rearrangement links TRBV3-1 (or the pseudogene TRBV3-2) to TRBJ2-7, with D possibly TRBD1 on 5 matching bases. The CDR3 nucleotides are TGTGCCAGCAGCCCAGATCTGCAGGGCGGCTCCTACGAGCAGTACTTC. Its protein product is CASSPDLQGGSYEQYF.